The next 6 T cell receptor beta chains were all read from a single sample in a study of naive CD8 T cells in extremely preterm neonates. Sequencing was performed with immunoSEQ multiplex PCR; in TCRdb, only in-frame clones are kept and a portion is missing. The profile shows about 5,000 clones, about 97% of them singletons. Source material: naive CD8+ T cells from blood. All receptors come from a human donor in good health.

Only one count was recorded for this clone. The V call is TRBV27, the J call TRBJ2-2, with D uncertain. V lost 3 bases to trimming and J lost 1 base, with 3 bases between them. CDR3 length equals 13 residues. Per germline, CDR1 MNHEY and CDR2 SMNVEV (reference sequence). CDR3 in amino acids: CASSFRNTGELFF. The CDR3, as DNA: TGTGCCAGCAGTTTCCGGAACACCGGGGAGCTGTTTTTT.

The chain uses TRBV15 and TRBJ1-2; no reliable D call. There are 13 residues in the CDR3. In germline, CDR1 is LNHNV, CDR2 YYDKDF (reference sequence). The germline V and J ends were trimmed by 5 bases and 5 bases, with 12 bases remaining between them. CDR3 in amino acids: CATSPPLHYGYTF. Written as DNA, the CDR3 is TGTGCCACCAGCCCCCCACTGCATTATGGCTACACCTTC.

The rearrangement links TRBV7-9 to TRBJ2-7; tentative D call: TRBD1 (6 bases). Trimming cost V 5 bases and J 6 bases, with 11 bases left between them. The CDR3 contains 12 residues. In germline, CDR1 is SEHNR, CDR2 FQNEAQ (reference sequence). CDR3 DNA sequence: TGTGCCAGCAGCGGCAGGGGTCCCGAGCAGTACGTC. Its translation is CASSGRGPEQYV.

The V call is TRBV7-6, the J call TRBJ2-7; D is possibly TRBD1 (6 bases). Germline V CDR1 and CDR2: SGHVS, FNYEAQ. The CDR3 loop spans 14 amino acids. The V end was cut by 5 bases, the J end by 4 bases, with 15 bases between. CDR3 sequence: CASSEDSLGYEQYF. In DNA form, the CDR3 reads TGTGCCAGCAGCGAGGACAGTCTGGGGTACGAGCAGTACTTC.

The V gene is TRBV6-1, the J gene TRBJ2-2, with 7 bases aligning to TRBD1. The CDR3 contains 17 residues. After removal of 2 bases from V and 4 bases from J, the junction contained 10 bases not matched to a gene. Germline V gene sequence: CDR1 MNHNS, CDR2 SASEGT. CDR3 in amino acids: CASSEPLDRESTGELFF. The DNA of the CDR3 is TGTGCCAGCAGTGAACCTCTCGACAGGGAGAGCACCGGGGAGCTGTTTTTT.

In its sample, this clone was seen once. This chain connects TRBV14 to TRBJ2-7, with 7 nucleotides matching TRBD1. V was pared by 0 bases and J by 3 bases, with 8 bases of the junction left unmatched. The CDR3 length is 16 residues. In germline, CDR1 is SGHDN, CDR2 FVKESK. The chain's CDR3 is CASSQDEGATLYEQYF. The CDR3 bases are TGTGCCAGCAGCCAAGATGAGGGGGCCACTCTCTACGAGCAGTACTTC. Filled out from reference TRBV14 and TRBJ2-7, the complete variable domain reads EAGVTQFPSHSVIEKGQTVTLRCDPISGHDNLYWYRRVMGKEIKFLLHFVKESKQDESGMPNNRFLAERTGGTYSTLKVQPAELEDSGVYFCASSQDEGATLYEQYFGPGTRLTVT.